This T cell receptor (beta chain) was documented in a study of cytomegalovirus exposure and HLA in healthy donors. Study results and caveats: It was 150 to 200 TCR beta chains that were listed as cytomegalovirus-associated. Researchers reported that three CMV-associated chains were confirmed in vitro as CMV antigen-specific.

A multiplex PCR was run with 60 Vbeta primers and 13 Jbeta primers. The protocol was immunoSEQ multiplex PCR, while the TCRdb copy is restricted to in-frame clones and leaves out a portion. The sample lists approximately 170,000 clones; about three quarters were seen once. The CDR3 extends over 15 amino acids. J gave up 6 bases and V 3 bases, and 5 bases lay outside the gene matches. CDR1 and CDR2 (germline): SGHNT, YYREEE (reference sequence). A note on this clone: The antigen is not known.

The sequence came from a woman in her forties in good health and CMV-seropositive. The specimen was PBMCs. The chain is built from TRBV5-4 and TRBJ2-3; TRBD1 agrees at 12 bases. CDR3 amino acids: CASSSGTGGADTQYF. CDR3 DNA sequence: TGTGCCAGCAGCTCGGGGACAGGGGGCGCGGATACGCAGTATTTT.